This T cell receptor beta chain was profiled in a study of naive and memory T cell subsets. V was clipped by 6 bases and J by 2 bases; unmatched bases: 3. This CDR3 comprises 13 residues. Germline V gene sequence: CDR1 DFQATT, CDR2 SNEGSKA (reference sequence). An equimolar mix of two oligonucleotides served as the beta constant-region primer for TRBC1 and TRBC2. Four rounds of PCR amplified the ligated cDNA using nested alpha and beta constant-region primers plus SP2. MiXCR, run by TCRdb on the UMI-ligation and nested PCR reads, gives a single entry per CDR3 protein. This table has roughly 100,000 distinct CDR3 sequences, roughly 15% appearing once. Details on this clonotype: Its antigen is unknown.

General study points: Possibly reflecting memory cells re-expressing CD45RA, a few larger clonotypes occurred in naive repertoires, especially CD8.

The chain links TRBV20-1 to TRBJ2-3; TRBD1 agrees at 9 bases. Sequenced input: naive CD8+ T cells from blood. This TCR was sampled from a human donor in good health. The CDR3, as DNA: TGCAGTGCCACAGGGGGCCCCACAGATACGCAGTATTTT. It codes for CSATGGPTDTQYF.